Listed below are T cell receptor beta chains from one sample, sequenced in a study of CD4 T cells in relation to SARS-CoV-2 and coronaviruses. The antigens for these receptors are not known. Here immunoSEQ multiplex PCR was the method, and the copy in TCRdb shows in-frame clones only, minus some. The sample includes around 45,000 clones, roughly 80% of them seen just once. The sample was naive CD4+ T cells from PBMCs, cultured in vitro. These receptors all stem from an adult with COVID-19. CDR3s include the opening cysteine and the closing phenylalanine or tryptophan. The D gene is left open where the match is weak. For some rows the clone size is stated as once, few or many, or as a class when expanded; others skip it.

clone_size j_call v_call d_call cdr3_nt cdr3_aa
. TRBJ2-1 TRBV4-2 . TGTGCCAGCAGCAAACAGGTGGGGTCCTACAATGAGCAGTTCTTC CASSKQVGSYNEQFF
. TRBJ1-6 TRBV19 . TGTGCCAGTAGCGAGACAGAGAAGAATTCACCCCTCCACTTT CASSETEKNSPLHF
once TRBJ2-2 TRBV5-1 TRBD1 TGCGCCAGCAGCTTAGGACAGGGGGGCACCGGGGAGCTGTTTTTT CASSLGQGGTGELFF
. TRBJ1-2 TRBV24-1 . TGTGCCACCAGTGCGGCAAAGGGCTATGGCTACACCTTC CATSAAKGYGYTF
. TRBJ2-1 TRBV7-3 TRBD2 TGTGCCAGCAGCCCGGGACTAGTTGAGATCCATGAGCAGTTCTTC CASSPGLVEIHEQFF
. TRBJ2-3 TRBV4-1 . TGCGCCAGCAGCCAAGTGGTGGGTACCGTCACAGATACGCAGTATTTT CASSQVVGTVTDTQYF
. TRBJ2-7 TRBV6-6 TRBD1 TGTGCCAGCAGTTACTCTGGGACAGTACCCTACGAGCAGTACTTC CASSYSGTVPYEQYF
once TRBJ2-3 TRBV29-1 . TGCAGCGTTGAAGGAAGTTCCACAGATACGCAGTATTTT CSVEGSSTDTQYF
. TRBJ1-1 TRBV19 . TGTGCCAGTATGGTCAGTACAGCGATGAACACTGAAGCTTTCTTT CASMVSTAMNTEAFF
. TRBJ2-3 TRBV9 . TGTGCCAGCAGCGTAGAAGGCGGGAGCACAGATACGCAGTATTTT CASSVEGGSTDTQYF
. TRBJ2-2 TRBV18 . TGTGCCAGCTCACCATCCGTGGCGGGCGGGGAGCTGTTTTTT CASSPSVAGGELFF
. TRBJ2-1 TRBV19 . TGTGCCAGTACCTCGATGGCAGCAACCTACAATGAGCAGTTCTTC CASTSMAATYNEQFF
. TRBJ1-4 TRBV6-2/TRBV6-3 TRBD1 TGTGCCAGCAGTGACCGGGACAGCCTTAATGAAAAACTGTTTTTT CASSDRDSLNEKLFF
. TRBJ2-1 TRBV7-9 TRBD2 TGTGCCAGCAGCTTGGGTAGCGGGAGCTACAATGAGCAGTTCTTC CASSLGSGSYNEQFF
. TRBJ2-3 TRBV5-1 TRBD2 TGCGCCAGCAGCTCGGGAGTAACTAGCGGGGCGAGCACAGATACGCAGTATTTT CASSSGVTSGASTDTQYF
. TRBJ2-7 TRBV28 TRBD1 TGTGCCAGCAGACGGAGGACAGGCGAGCAGTACTTC CASRRRTGEQYF
. TRBJ2-6 TRBV7-3 . TGTGCCAGCAGTTCCCAATCGCTCTCTGGGGCCAACGTCCTGACTTTC CASSSQSLSGANVLTF
. TRBJ2-7 TRBV29-1 . TGCAGCGTGCAGAACTACCGGCACGAGCAGTACTTC CSVQNYRHEQYF
. TRBJ2-2 TRBV7-6 . TGTGCCAGCGGGCTGTGGCGGGAGAACACCGGGGAGCTGTTTTTT CASGLWRENTGELFF
. TRBJ2-2 TRBV9 . TGTGCCAGCAGCGTAAGAAATAGCGGGAACACCGGGGAGCTGTTTTTT CASSVRNSGNTGELFF
. TRBJ2-5 TRBV19 TRBD2 TGTGCCAGTAGTACCCCGGGACTAGCGGGACAAGAGACCCAGTACTTC CASSTPGLAGQETQYF
. TRBJ2-1 TRBV9 . TGTGCCAGCAGCGTACTGGTATTGGAGGGCCCAGACGTATACAATGAGCAGTTCTTC CASSVLVLEGPDVYNEQFF
. TRBJ2-3 TRBV7-3 . TGTGCCAGCAGCTTAGGGAGCGGTTCTAGCACAGATACGCAGTATTTT CASSLGSGSSTDTQYF
. TRBJ2-2 TRBV2 . TGTGCCAGCAGTGTGGAAAGGGACACCGGGGAGCTGTTTTTT CASSVERDTGELFF
. TRBJ1-1 TRBV6-1 . TGTGCCAGCAGTGAAAACAGGTGGAACACTGAAGCTTTCTTT CASSENRWNTEAFF
few TRBJ2-5 TRBV2 TRBD1 TGTGCCAGTTCGACAGGGGGCAAGGAAGAGACCCAGTACTTC CASSTGGKEETQYF
. TRBJ1-4 TRBV25-1 . TGTGCCAGCAGTCTCCCCGGGGAAGAAAAACTGTTTTTT CASSLPGEEKLFF
. TRBJ2-5 TRBV7-7 TRBD2 TGTGCCAGCAGCTCCCACCGGGTAGCGGGAGGGCAAGAGACCCAGTACTTC CASSSHRVAGGQETQYF
. TRBJ2-2 TRBV7-9 TRBD2 TGTGCCAGGGACACTAGCGGGAGTTATCCCAACACCGGGGAGCTGTTTTTT CARDTSGSYPNTGELFF
. TRBJ2-1 TRBV19 TRBD1 TGTGCCAGTAGTGCGTCGACAGGGGGTGAGCAGTTCTTC CASSASTGGEQFF
. TRBJ2-5 TRBV5-6 . TGTGCCAGCAGCCCCGGGTTAGGACCGCTTCCGGAGACCCAGTACTTC CASSPGLGPLPETQYF
. TRBJ1-6 TRBV18 . TGTGCCAGCTCACCAGCCGGGGATAATTCACCCCTCCACTTT CASSPAGDNSPLHF